The clone carrying this T cell receptor beta chain has a single count. Its target is not known. The PCR was carried out with 60 Vbeta primers and 13 Jbeta primers. Sequenced by immunoSEQ multiplex PCR; TCRdb stores in-frame clones only, minus some. The data show more than 130,000 clones, about 86% seen once. The sample belongs to a study of cytomegalovirus exposure and HLA in healthy donors. Study-wide results and limits: Listed as cytomegalovirus-associated were 150 or so TCR beta chains. Donor immune exposure was known only as CMV serostatus. TCR beta sequences reportedly predicted most subjects' HLA-A and HLA-B alleles accurately.

Trimming cost V 0 bases and J 3 bases, with 13 bases left between them. Germline V gene sequence: CDR1 SGHRS, CDR2 YFSETQ. The length of the CDR3 is 15 residues. This receptor was identified in a man in his forties in good health and CMV-seropositive. J is TRBJ2-7 and V is TRBV5-1; a possible D gene is TRBD1 (5 bases). Specimen: PBMCs. The DNA of the CDR3 is TGCGCCAGCAGCTTGGCTGTGGACAACATCTACGAGCAGTACTTC. Translating gives CASSLAVDNIYEQYF.